This TCR beta chain was recovered during a study of T cell repertoires in cytomegalovirus infection (dated by TCRdb to about 2019). Background on the whole study: Recently identified HLA-C-restricted CMV epitopes, whose presentation resists viral immunomodulation, were targeted by peptide stimulations together with well-studied HLA-B-restricted epitopes. Donor HLA type was relevant to the analysis, because carriage of CMV infection together with the matching HLA type was indicated by public TCR beta signatures.

Reads for this sample came from an Illumina HiSeq 1500. The raw public reads went through TCRdb reprocessing: fastp at Q25, MiXCR clone calling, in-frame beta chains kept. Rows with a matching CDR3 protein are joined into one entry that keeps the most common DNA and genes. The sample yields approximately 590,000 distinct CDR3 sequences; around 40% were counted once. Around 46% of the sample is in the top ten clones. The CDR3, cysteine through phenylalanine, is 15 amino acids long. Kept here is only the CDR3 DNA, which spans 45 bases and is read in frame from base 1. The V end gives up 5 bases and the J end 4 bases, leaving 9 bases in the junction not matched to a gene. The study at large found these results: In both this cohort and an independent approximately 400-donor cohort, the cumulative frequency of public TCR beta family members distinguished carriers of CMV infection plus the relevant HLA type. The ex vivo response was dominated by HLA-C-restricted CMV-specific TCR beta clonotypes, and the single most frequent clonotype in two of eight donors was supplied by these HLA-C-restricted clonotypes.

In the paper's terms, the treatment or condition label means: in vitro stimulation with specific CMV peptide epitopes to enrich CMV-specific T cells. As to this clonotype: Its cognate antigen has yet to be identified. No base-level quality is on record; no much larger clone is a single base apart.

Sample: cultured PBMCs, taken from culture after CMV antigen stimulation. The receptor comes from a human donor in good health (CMV status not recorded). Some clones in this sample may be carry-over from other donors' samples. This sequence uses TRBV7-1 and TRBJ1-2; 8 junctional bases match TRBD1. TRBV7-1 is an open reading frame, and its role is uncertain. The sequence in DNA is TGTGCCAGCAGCCCCGGACAGGGTGGGCTCTATGGCTACACCTTC. Its protein is CASSPGQGGLYGYTF.